The 25 T cell receptor beta chains in this list originate from one sample, sequenced in a study of blood T cells in healthy people across ages (dated by TCRdb to between 2014 and 2017). Library preparation used 5' RACE. Sequencing instrument: Illumina HiSeq 2500. The second PCR ran for about 6 to 11 cycles and used a J-beta primer mix along with a sample-barcoded 5' primer. Through fastp at Q25 and MiXCR, TCRdb rebuilt clones from the public reads, retaining in-frame beta chains. Identical CDR3 proteins give one entry, which carries the most common genes and DNA. The sample yields approximately 790,000 distinct CDR3 sequences; 60% to 80% were counted once. The ten biggest clones cover approximately 30% of the sample. Sequences were obtained from blood. The receptors stem from a man aged 25 to 40 in good health.

This rearrangement joins TRBV18 to TRBJ2-5; D is unclear. The V end lost 4 bases, the J end lost 3 bases, and 9 bases lay between the germline ends. The CDR3 is made up of 13 amino acids. Germline V gene lookup returns CDR1 KGHSH and CDR2 LQKENI. CDR3 DNA: TGTGCCAGCTCACGAACGGAGAAAGAGACCCAGTACTTC. It codes for CASSRTEKETQYF.

This clonotype was seen more than once but under ten times. This chain links TRBV5-1 with TRBJ2-3, with D unresolved. The germline V gene has CDR1 SGHRS and CDR2 YFSETQ. The V end lost 9 bases, the J end lost 0 bases, and 8 bases lay between the germline ends. There are 12 residues in the CDR3. CDR3 sequence reads: CATRLSTDTQYF. The CDR3 nucleotides are TGCGCCACCCGGCTGAGCACAGATACGCAGTATTTT.

The chain has TRBV27 and TRBJ2-7; 10 nucleotides agree with TRBD1. This CDR3 is built from 14 residues. CDR1 and CDR2 from the germline V gene are MNHEY and SMNVEV (reference sequence). The V segment lost 7 bases and the J segment 7 bases; nucleotides outside the gene matches: 10. CDR3 DNA sequence: TGTGCCAGCACCCTGACAGGGGGCTTGGGGGAGCAGTACTTC. Amino acids: CASTLTGGLGEQYF.

The V call is TRBV4-3, the J call TRBJ2-1; 8 bases align to TRBD2. The DNA end is more similar to TRBJ2-7, so the J call may be wrong. Germline assignment: CDR1 LGHNA and CDR2 YSLEER. The CDR3 is made up of 16 amino acids. The CDR3 reads CASSLLSGTWNNEQYF. The CDR3 region has the DNA TGCGCCAGCAGCCTCCTTAGCGGGACTTGGAACAATGAGCAGTACTTC.

The V gene is TRBV7-3, the J gene TRBJ2-1, with D unclear. CDR3 length: 15 residues. Germline-derived CDR1 and CDR2 are SGHTA and FQGTGA. V lost 5 bases, J lost 7 bases, and 18 bases lay in between. CDR3 amino acids: CASSPSTIGTNEQFF. Written as DNA, the CDR3 is TGTGCCAGCAGCCCCAGTACGATTGGAACTAATGAGCAGTTCTTC.

This clonotype was detected a few times. The genes are TRBV5-1 and TRBJ2-5; weak D call: TRBD1 (5 bases). The germline CDR1 and CDR2 sequences are SGHRS and YFSETQ. CDR3 length: 14 residues. Deletions cut 1 base from V and 3 bases from J, with 10 bases between. CDR3 coding DNA: TGCGCCAGCAGCTTGAACGTAGGGGAAGAGACCCAGTACTTC. Translation: CASSLNVGEETQYF.

The genes are TRBV4-3 and TRBJ2-3; D is perhaps TRBD1 or TRBD2 (5 bases each). The CDR3 spans 15 residues. V was clipped by 4 bases and J by 0 bases, with 11 bases between them. Germline V CDR1 and CDR2: LGHNA, YSLEER. For the CDR3, the DNA is TGCGCCAGCAGCCCGGGACCCACAAGCACAGATACGCAGTATTTT. Translating it yields CASSPGPTSTDTQYF.

This rearrangement joins TRBV9 to TRBJ2-7; the match to TRBD1 covers 7 bases. Germline V gene lookup returns CDR1 SGDLS and CDR2 YYNGEE. Germline trimming cut 4 bases from V and 5 bases from J; bases unmatched to any gene: 9. This CDR3 is 14 amino acids long. This CDR3 is CASSNRTQGDEQYF. The CDR3 DNA follows: TGTGCCAGCAGCAACAGGACGCAGGGGGACGAGCAGTACTTC.

The J gene is TRBJ1-2, the V gene TRBV20-1; D unresolved. Trimming took 0 bases from V and 2 from J, leaving 10 bases between them. CDR3 length: 14 amino acids. CDR1 is DFQATT and CDR2 is SNEGSKA in the germline V gene (reference sequence). The CDR3 bases are TGCAGTGCTAGAGATGTAGAGCGAAACTATGGCTACACCTTC. It specifies CSARDVERNYGYTF.

This chain connects TRBV29-1 to TRBJ2-4; a weak D match, TRBD1 (6 bases). The J call may be mistaken, given a closer DNA end match to TRBJ2-7. There are 14 residues in the CDR3. The germline V gene encodes CDR1 SQVTM and CDR2 ANQGSEA. Here the CDR3 reads CSVVFGRGTHEQYF. CDR3 coding DNA: TGCAGCGTTGTTTTCGGCAGGGGAACCCACGAGCAGTACTTC.

There are a few counts of this clonotype. The chain links TRBV6-2 or TRBV6-3 to TRBJ2-7; D unclear. With 6 bases removed from V and 6 bases from J, the gap between germline ends came to 6 bases. Germline V CDR1 and CDR2: MNHEY, SVGEGT. The CDR3 totals 10 residues. CDR3 nucleotides: TGTGCCAGCAGCTCGTCCGAGCAGTACTTC. As protein: CASSSSEQYF.

This chain joins TRBV9 and TRBJ2-5; 11 bases align to TRBD2. With V trimmed by 0 bases and J by 1 base, 2 bases remained unmatched. The germline gives CDR1 SGDLS, CDR2 YYNGEE. The CDR3 has 16 amino acids. As DNA, the CDR3 is TGTGCCAGCAGCGTAGGTAGCGGGGGGGTCCAAGAGACCCAGTACTTC. It yields the protein CASSVGSGGVQETQYF.

The chain recombines TRBV5-1 with TRBJ1-5; no definite D call. The CDR3 loop spans 14 amino acids. CDR1 SGHRS and CDR2 YFSETQ come from the germline V gene. Trimming left V 3 bases short and J 1 base short, with 8 bases between. CDR3: CASSSYQSNQPQHF. CDR3 nucleotides: TGCGCCAGCAGCTCCTACCAGAGCAATCAGCCCCAGCATTTT.

The J gene is TRBJ1-1, the V gene TRBV11-2; possible D gene TRBD1, 5 bases. Germline V gene sequence: CDR1 SGHAT, CDR2 FQNNGV. The CDR3 consists of 14 residues. V was shortened by 2 bases and J by 4 bases, with 11 bases between the two germline ends. The CDR3 nucleotides read TGTGCCAGCAGCTTAACTGGGGGAAGCACTGAAGCTTTCTTT. It specifies CASSLTGGSTEAFF.

The chain uses TRBV4-3 and TRBJ2-5, with D possibly called TRBD1 or TRBD2 (5 bases each). V lost 1 base and J lost 5, with 20 bases in between. Germline-derived CDR1 and CDR2 are LGHNA and YSLEER. The CDR3 loop spans 17 amino acids. The CDR3 DNA reads as TGCGCCAGCAGCCAAGGGTCCGGGGCAGGTCAAAGGGAGACCCAGTACTTC. Protein product: CASSQGSGAGQRETQYF.

The chain joins TRBV20-1 to TRBJ1-3; tentative D call: TRBD1 (6 bases). Trimming took 5 bases from V and 2 from J, leaving 10 bases between them. The CDR3 is 13 residues long. The germline V gene has CDR1 DFQATT and CDR2 SNEGSKA (reference sequence). CDR3 region: CSAPGQTGNTIYF. The CDR3, as DNA: TGCAGTGCTCCAGGACAGACTGGAAACACCATATATTTT.

V usage is TRBV12-3 or TRBV12-4 and J usage is TRBJ2-4, with TRBD1 as a possible D gene (5 bases). The closer fit of TRBJ2-7 to the DNA end suggests the J call may be wrong. The CDR3 length is 14 residues. The CDR3 region is CASSFVQGANEQYF. CDR3 coding DNA: TGTGCCAGCAGTTTCGTGCAGGGCGCCAACGAGCAGTACTTC.

This clonotype was recorded many times. The rearrangement joins TRBV20-1 to TRBJ2-5; 7 bases line up with TRBD2. After removal of 0 bases from V and 2 bases from J, the junction contained 9 bases not matched to a gene. Germline CDR1 is DFQATT and CDR2 is SNEGSKA (reference sequence). The CDR3 consists of 16 residues. The CDR3 here is CSARDWVAGIQETQYF. In DNA form, the CDR3 reads TGCAGTGCTAGAGATTGGGTAGCGGGCATTCAAGAGACCCAGTACTTC.

This sequence joins TRBV4-3 and TRBJ2-7, with 8 bases identical to TRBD1. Germline CDR1 LGHNA, CDR2 YSLEER. The CDR3 runs to 15 residues. Trimming at V came to 0 bases and at J to 2 bases, leaving 3 bases not matched to a gene. DNA for the CDR3: TGCGCCAGCAGCCAAGAAGTGGACAGGGCCTACGAGCAGTACTTC. Translated: CASSQEVDRAYEQYF.

V and J are TRBV12-3 or TRBV12-4 and TRBJ2-3; TRBD2 aligns across 7 bases. V dropped 7 bases and J dropped 2; count of bases not matched to a gene: 15. CDR3 length equals 17 residues. The CDR3 DNA reads TGTGCCAGCACCCTATACTCGGGACTACCTTACACAGATACGCAGTATTTT. Translation: CASTLYSGLPYTDTQYF.

The chain recombines TRBV9 with TRBJ2-5; 9 bases map to TRBD2. Germline V gene sequence: CDR1 SGDLS, CDR2 YYNGEE. This CDR3 contains 14 residues. Trimming removed 3 bases from V and 5 bases from J; junction bases left unmatched: 5. DNA of the CDR3: TGTGCCAGCAGCGGGGCCGGGACTAGCGAGACCCAGTACTTC. Translation: CASSGAGTSETQYF.

The chain joins TRBV7-2 to TRBJ2-1; 10 positions agree with TRBD2. Germline values: CDR1 SGHTA, CDR2 FQGNSA. The CDR3 length is 16 residues. The J segment lost 8 bases and the V segment lost 4 bases, leaving 11 bases of the junction unmatched. This CDR3 is CASSSRAGGLFYEQFF. The CDR3 nucleotides are TGTGCCAGCAGCTCCAGAGCGGGGGGGCTTTTCTATGAGCAGTTCTTC. Supplemented by reference TRBV7-2 and TRBJ2-1, the full variable domain reads GAGVSQSPSNKVTEKGKDVELRCDPISGHTALYWYRQSLGQGLEFLIYFQGNSAPDKSGLPSDRFSAERTGGSVSTLTIQRTQQEDSAVYLCASSSRAGGLFYEQFFGPGTRLTVL.

The chain joins TRBV6-6 to TRBJ2-5; 7 positions agree with TRBD1. Trimming removed 6 bases from V and 0 bases from J; junction bases left unmatched: 10. The CDR3 spans 16 residues. CDR1 is MNHNY and CDR2 is SVGAGI in the germline V gene (reference sequence). CDR3: CASSRTGTAYQETQYF. The CDR3 DNA sequence: TGTGCCAGCAGCCGAACCGGGACAGCGTACCAAGAGACCCAGTACTTC.

This clonotype was seen more than once but under ten times. The chain joins TRBV9 to TRBJ2-6; TRBD1 might be the D (7 bases). This CDR3 is 21 amino acids long. Germline lookup yields CDR1 SGDLS and CDR2 YYNGEE. Trimming cost V 0 bases and J 0 bases, with 22 bases left between them. DNA for the CDR3: TGTGCCAGCAGCGTAGGTGGGACAGCGGGTCCCGCGATCTCTGGGGCCAACGTCCTGACTTTC. Translating it yields CASSVGGTAGPAISGANVLTF.

With respect to this clonotype: At one end, the junction sequence differs from germline, possibly due to a read error. V gene TRBV24-1 combines with J gene TRBJ2-5; 7 nucleotides agree with TRBD2. CDR1 and CDR2 from the germline V gene are KGHDR and SFDVKD. This CDR3 region has 15 residues. Here the CDR3 reads CASSDETSREETQYF. Written as DNA, the CDR3 is TGTGCCAGCAGTGATGAGACTAGCAGGGAAGAGACCCAGTACTTC.